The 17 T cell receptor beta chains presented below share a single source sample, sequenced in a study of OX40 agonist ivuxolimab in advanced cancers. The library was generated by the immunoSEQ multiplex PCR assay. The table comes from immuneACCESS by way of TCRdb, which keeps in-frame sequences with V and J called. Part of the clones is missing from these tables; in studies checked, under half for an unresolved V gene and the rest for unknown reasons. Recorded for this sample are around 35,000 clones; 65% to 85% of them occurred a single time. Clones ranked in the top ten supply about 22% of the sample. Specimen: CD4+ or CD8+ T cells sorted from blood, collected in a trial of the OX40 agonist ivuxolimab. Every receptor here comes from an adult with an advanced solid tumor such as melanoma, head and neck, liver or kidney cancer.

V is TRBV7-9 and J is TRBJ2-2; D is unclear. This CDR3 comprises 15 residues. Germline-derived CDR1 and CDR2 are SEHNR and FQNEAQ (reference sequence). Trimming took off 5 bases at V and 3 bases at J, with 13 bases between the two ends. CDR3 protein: CASSPKSFYTGELFF. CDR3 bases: TGTGCCAGCAGCCCTAAGTCCTTCTACACCGGGGAGCTGTTTTTT.

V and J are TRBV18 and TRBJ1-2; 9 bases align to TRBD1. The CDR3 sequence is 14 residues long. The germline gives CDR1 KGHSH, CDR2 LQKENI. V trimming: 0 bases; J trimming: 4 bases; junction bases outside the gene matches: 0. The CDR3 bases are TGTGCCAGCTCACCACCGGGACAGGGCTATGGCTACACCTTC. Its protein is CASSPPGQGYGYTF.

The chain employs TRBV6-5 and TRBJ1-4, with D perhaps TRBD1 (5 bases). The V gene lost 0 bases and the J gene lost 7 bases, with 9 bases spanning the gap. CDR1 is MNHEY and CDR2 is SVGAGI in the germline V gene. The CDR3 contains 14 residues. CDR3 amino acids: CASSYSLGAEKLFF. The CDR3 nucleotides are TGTGCCAGCAGTTACTCGTTAGGGGCTGAAAAACTGTTTTTT.

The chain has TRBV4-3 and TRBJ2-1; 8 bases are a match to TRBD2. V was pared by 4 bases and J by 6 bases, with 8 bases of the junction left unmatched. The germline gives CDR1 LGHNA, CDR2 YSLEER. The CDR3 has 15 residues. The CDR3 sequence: CASSLGRTSLNEQFF. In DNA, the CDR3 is TGCGCCAGCAGCCTAGGGCGGACTAGCCTCAATGAGCAGTTCTTC.

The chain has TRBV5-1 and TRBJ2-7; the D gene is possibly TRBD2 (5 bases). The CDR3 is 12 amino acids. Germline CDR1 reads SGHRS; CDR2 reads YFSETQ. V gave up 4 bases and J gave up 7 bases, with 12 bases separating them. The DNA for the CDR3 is TGCGCCAGCAGCGCAGACGGGGAAGAGCAGTACTTC. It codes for CASSADGEEQYF.

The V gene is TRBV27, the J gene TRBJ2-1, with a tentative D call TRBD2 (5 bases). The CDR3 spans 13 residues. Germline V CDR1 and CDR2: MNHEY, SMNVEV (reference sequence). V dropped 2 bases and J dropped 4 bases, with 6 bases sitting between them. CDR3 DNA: TGTGCCAGCAGTTTAGGACTGTACAATGAGCAGTTCTTC. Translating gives CASSLGLYNEQFF.

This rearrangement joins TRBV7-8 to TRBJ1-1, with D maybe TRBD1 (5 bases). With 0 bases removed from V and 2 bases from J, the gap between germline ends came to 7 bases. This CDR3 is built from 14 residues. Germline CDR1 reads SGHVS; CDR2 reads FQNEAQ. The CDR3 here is CASSLAGGNTEAFF. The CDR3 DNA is TGTGCCAGCAGCTTAGCGGGGGGAAACACTGAAGCTTTCTTT.

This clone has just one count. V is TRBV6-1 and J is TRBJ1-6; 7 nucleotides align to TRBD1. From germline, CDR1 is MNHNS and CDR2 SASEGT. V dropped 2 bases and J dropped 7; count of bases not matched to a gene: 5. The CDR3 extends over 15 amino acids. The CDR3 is CASSEPGTVNSPLHF. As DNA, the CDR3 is TGTGCCAGCAGTGAACCTGGGACAGTAAATTCACCCCTCCACTTT.

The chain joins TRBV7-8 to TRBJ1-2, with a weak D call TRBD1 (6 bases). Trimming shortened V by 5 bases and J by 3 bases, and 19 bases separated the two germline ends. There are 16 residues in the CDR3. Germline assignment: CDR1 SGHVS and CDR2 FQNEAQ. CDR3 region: CASSDLSGHLDYGYTF. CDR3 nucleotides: TGTGCCAGCAGCGACCTGTCGGGACACCTTGACTATGGCTACACCTTC.

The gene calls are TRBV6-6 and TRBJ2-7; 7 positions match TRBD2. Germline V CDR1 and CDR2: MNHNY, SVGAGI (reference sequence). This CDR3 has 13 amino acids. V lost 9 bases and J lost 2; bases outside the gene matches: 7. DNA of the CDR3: TGTGCCAGTACATTGCGGGGGACCTACGAGCAGTACTTC. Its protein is CASTLRGTYEQYF.

CDR3 amino acids: CASSGLANTYEQYF. The CDR3 DNA is TGTGCCAGCAGTGGACTAGCGAATACCTACGAGCAGTACTTC. The chain joins TRBV28 to TRBJ2-7; 9 bases are shared with TRBD2. This CDR3 spans 14 amino acids. V was pared by 5 bases and J by 2 bases, with 4 bases of the junction left unmatched. Germline V gene data show CDR1 as MDHEN and CDR2 as SYDVKM.

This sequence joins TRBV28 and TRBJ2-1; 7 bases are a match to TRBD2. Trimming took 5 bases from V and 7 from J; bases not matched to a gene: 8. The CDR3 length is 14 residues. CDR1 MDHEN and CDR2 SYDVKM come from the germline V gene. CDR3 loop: CASSELHGGNEQFF. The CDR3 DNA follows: TGTGCCAGCAGTGAACTACACGGGGGGAATGAGCAGTTCTTC.

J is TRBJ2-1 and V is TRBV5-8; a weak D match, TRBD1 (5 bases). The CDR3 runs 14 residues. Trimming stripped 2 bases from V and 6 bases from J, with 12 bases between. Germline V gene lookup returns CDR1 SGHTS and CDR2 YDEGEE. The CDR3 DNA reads TGTGCCAGCAGCTTTAGGCAGGGCCCCAATGAGCAGTTCTTC. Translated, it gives CASSFRQGPNEQFF.

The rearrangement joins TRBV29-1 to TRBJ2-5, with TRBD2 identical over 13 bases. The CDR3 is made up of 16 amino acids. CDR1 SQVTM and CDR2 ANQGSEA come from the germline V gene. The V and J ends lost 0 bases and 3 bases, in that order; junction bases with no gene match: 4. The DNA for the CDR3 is TGCAGCGTTGAAGATCTAGGACTAGCGGGAGAAGAGACCCAGTACTTC. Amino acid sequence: CSVEDLGLAGEETQYF.

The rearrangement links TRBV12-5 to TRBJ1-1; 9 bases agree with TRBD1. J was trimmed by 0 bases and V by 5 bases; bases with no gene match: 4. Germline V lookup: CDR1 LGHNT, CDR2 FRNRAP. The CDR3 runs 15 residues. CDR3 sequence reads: CASGTGQGMNTEAFF. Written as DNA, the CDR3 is TGTGCTAGTGGTACCGGACAGGGGATGAACACTGAAGCTTTCTTT.

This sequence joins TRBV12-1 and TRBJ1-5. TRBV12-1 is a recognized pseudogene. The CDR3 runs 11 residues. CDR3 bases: TGTGCCACCCTGGGGGGTCAGCCCCAGCATTTT. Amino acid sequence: CATLGGQPQHF.

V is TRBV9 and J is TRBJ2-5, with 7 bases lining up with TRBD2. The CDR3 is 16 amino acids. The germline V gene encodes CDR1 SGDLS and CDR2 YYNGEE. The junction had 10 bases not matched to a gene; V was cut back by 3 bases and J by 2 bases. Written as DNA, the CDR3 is TGTGCCAGCAGCGATGGCCTCCGGGACTATCAAGAGACCCAGTACTTC. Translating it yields CASSDGLRDYQETQYF.